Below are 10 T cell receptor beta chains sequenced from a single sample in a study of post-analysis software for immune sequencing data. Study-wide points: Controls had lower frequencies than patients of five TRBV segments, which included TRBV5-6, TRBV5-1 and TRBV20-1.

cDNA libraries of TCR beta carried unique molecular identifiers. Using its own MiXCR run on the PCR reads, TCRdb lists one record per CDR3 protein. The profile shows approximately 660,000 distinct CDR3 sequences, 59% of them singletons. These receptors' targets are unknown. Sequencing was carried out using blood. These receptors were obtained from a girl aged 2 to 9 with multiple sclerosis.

The CDR3 is CSARDQRRAAPQQYF. CDR3 sequence (DNA): TGCAGTGCTAGAGATCAACGGAGGGCGGCTCCTCAGCAGTACTTC. The genes are TRBV20-1 and TRBJ2-7, with D possibly TRBD2 on 6 matching bases. The ends were cut back, 0 bases at V and 8 bases at J, with 20 bases in the middle. This CDR3 spans 15 amino acids. Germline V gives CDR1 DFQATT, CDR2 SNEGSKA (reference sequence).

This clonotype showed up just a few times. CDR3 sequence (DNA): TGCAGCGTTGGACCGTCCGGTGGGGGCACAGATACGCAGTATTTT. It encodes CSVGPSGGGTDTQYF. The rearrangement links TRBV29-1 to TRBJ2-3; D is ambiguous. CDR1 and CDR2 from the germline V gene are SQVTM and ANQGSEA. The CDR3 spans 15 residues. Trimming left V 4 bases short and J 1 base short, with 15 bases between.

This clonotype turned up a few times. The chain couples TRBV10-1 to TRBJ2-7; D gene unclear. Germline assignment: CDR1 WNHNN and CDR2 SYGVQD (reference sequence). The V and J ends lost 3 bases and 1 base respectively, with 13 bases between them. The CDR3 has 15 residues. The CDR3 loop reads CASSEGSSLSYEQYF. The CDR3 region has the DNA TGCGCCAGCAGTGAAGGCAGTTCCCTTTCCTACGAGCAGTACTTC.

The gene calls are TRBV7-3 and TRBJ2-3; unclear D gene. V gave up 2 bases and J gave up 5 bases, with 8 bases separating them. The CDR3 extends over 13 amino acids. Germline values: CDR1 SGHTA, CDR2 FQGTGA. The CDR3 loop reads CASSLDLRDTQYF. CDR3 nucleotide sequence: TGTGCCAGCAGCTTAGATTTACGAGATACGCAGTATTTT.

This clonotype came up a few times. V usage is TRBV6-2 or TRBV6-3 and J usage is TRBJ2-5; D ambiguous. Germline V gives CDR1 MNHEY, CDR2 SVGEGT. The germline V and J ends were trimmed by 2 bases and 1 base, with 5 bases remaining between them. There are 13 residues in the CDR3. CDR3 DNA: TGTGCCAGCAGTTACACGACCCAAGAGACCCAGTACTTC. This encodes CASSYTTQETQYF.

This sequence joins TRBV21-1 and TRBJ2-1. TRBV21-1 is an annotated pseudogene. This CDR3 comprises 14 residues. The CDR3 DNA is TGTGCCAGCAGCAAAGGAGGCACTAGCAATGAGCAGTTCTTC. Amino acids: CASSKGGTSNEQFF.

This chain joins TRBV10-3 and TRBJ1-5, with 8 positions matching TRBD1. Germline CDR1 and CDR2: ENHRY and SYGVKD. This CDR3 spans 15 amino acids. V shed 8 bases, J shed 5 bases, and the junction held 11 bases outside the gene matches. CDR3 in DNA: TGTGCCATCGGGGCCGGACAGGGCAGCGATCAGCCCCAGCATTTT. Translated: CAIGAGQGSDQPQHF.

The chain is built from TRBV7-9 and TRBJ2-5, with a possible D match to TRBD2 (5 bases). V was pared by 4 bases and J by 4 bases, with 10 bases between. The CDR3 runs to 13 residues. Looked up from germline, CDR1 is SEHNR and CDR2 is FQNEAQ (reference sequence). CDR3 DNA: TGTGCCAGCAGCTCGACTATTGGAGAGACCCAGTACTTC. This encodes CASSSTIGETQYF.

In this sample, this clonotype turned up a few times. The CDR3 bases are TGTGCCATCAAGACCGTGCAGGGGTACAATGAGCAGTTCTTC. This encodes CAIKTVQGYNEQFF. V is TRBV10-3 and J is TRBJ2-1, with D perhaps matching TRBD1 (6 bases). CDR1 is ENHRY and CDR2 is SYGVKD in the germline V gene. This CDR3 region has 14 residues. V lost 7 bases, J lost 4 bases, and 14 bases lay in between.

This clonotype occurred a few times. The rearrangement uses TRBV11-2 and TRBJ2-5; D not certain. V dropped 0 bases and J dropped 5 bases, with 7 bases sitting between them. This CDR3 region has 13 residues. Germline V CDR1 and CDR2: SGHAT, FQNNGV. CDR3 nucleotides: TGTGCCAGCAGCTTAGATCAGTGGGAGACCCAGTACTTC. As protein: CASSLDQWETQYF. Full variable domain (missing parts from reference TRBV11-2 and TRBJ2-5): EAGVAQSPRYKIIEKRQSVAFWCNPISGHATLYWYQQILGQGPKLLIQFQNNGVVDDSQLPKDRFSAERLKGVDSTLKIQPAKLEDSAVYLCASSLDQWETQYFGPGTRLLVL.